Listed below are T cell receptor beta chains from one sample, sequenced in a study of control samples from healthy donors and cancer patients. This table comes from immunoSEQ multiplex PCR, and its TCRdb copy is limited to in-frame clones, with some not included. The table includes under 450,000 clones, 75% to 95% detected once. Material: PBMCs. The receptors shown here come from a man in his forties with head and neck cancer. Each CDR3 is given with its conserved first and last residue. A D gene is named only where the DNA matches it firmly. Clone size is stated in some rows and not others, as once, few, many or a class when expanded.

D gene,clone size,V gene,J gene,CDR3 protein,CDR3 DNA
-,-,TRBV15,TRBJ2-1,CATSRDGQSRPLGEQFF,TGTGCCACCAGCAGAGACGGACAGTCACGGCCCCTTGGCGAGCAGTTCTTC
TRBD1,-,TRBV24-1,TRBJ2-5,CATSPGQGAGETQYF,TGTGCCACCAGTCCGGGACAGGGGGCGGGAGAGACCCAGTACTTC
TRBD1,-,TRBV6-5,TRBJ1-1,CASSYARGLNTEAFF,TGTGCCAGCAGTTACGCGAGGGGGCTAAACACTGAAGCTTTCTTT
TRBD2,-,TRBV5-6,TRBJ2-7,CASSFDGSGGPYEQYF,TGTGCCAGCAGCTTCGATGGTAGCGGGGGGCCCTACGAGCAGTACTTC
TRBD2,-,TRBV28,TRBJ2-2,CASSFPGGPRTGELFF,TGTGCCAGCAGTTTTCCGGGAGGGCCGCGGACCGGGGAGCTGTTTTTT
TRBD1,once,TRBV28,TRBJ1-6,CASSSADRTNSPLHF,TGTGCCAGCAGTTCAGCGGACAGGACAAATTCACCCCTCCACTTT
TRBD2,-,TRBV19,TRBJ2-3,CASTRKAGTTDTQYF,TGTGCCAGTACTAGAAAAGCGGGGACCACAGATACGCAGTATTTT
-,once,TRBV30,TRBJ2-7,CAWSTGRYEQYF,TGTGCCTGGAGTACAGGGAGGTACGAGCAGTACTTC
-,-,TRBV2,TRBJ2-4,CASSDGGFEAKNIQYF,TGTGCCAGCAGTGACGGTGGGTTTGAAGCCAAAAACATTCAGTACTTC
-,once,TRBV10-3,TRBJ2-4,CAISEGTNLAKNIQYF,TGTGCCATCAGTGAGGGGACAAATTTAGCCAAAAACATTCAGTACTTC
TRBD2,-,TRBV7-2,TRBJ2-5,CASSLGGGGAQETQYF,TGTGCCAGCAGCTTAGGCGGCGGGGGGGCACAAGAGACCCAGTACTTC
TRBD1,-,TRBV7-7,TRBJ2-1,CASSFGTGSYNEQFF,TGTGCTAGCAGCTTCGGGACAGGGTCCTACAATGAGCAGTTCTTC
-,once,TRBV5-1,TRBJ2-2,CASSLSAETTGELFF,TGCGCCAGCAGCTTGTCGGCAGAGACTACCGGGGAGCTGTTTTTT
-,-,TRBV28,TRBJ1-5,CASRTRGSNQPQHF,TGTGCCAGCAGGACTCGGGGTAGCAATCAGCCCCAGCATTTT
-,once,TRBV11-2,TRBJ2-5,CASSSLPHQGTAQYF,TGTGCCAGCAGCTCCCTACCCCATCAAGGCACGGCCCAGTACTTC
-,-,TRBV5-1,TRBJ2-3,CASTDLKDRGDTQYF,TGCGCCAGCACCGATTTAAAGGATAGGGGAGATACGCAGTATTTT
TRBD1,-,TRBV5-1,TRBJ1-2,CASSDRGAVSIYGYTF,TGCGCCAGCAGCGACAGGGGCGCCGTATCCATCTATGGCTACACCTTC
-,-,TRBV7-9,TRBJ2-5,CASSPLGVETQYF,TGTGCCAGCAGTCCTCTGGGAGTGGAGACCCAGTACTTC
-,-,TRBV28,TRBJ1-3,CASSSQFRGNTIYF,TGTGCCAGCAGCTCCCAGTTTCGTGGAAACACCATATATTTT
-,-,TRBV15,TRBJ1-4,CATSSFLGGGEKLFF,TGTGCCACCAGCAGTTTTTTGGGGGGCGGCGAAAAACTGTTTTTT
-,-,TRBV5-1,TRBJ2-7,CASSPEDGRVVSYEQYF,TGCGCCAGCAGCCCGGAGGACGGCCGGGTCGTCTCCTACGAGCAGTACTTC
-,-,TRBV5-1,TRBJ1-2,CASSPTVDNYGYTF,TGCGCCAGCAGCCCGACGGTTGATAACTATGGCTACACCTTC